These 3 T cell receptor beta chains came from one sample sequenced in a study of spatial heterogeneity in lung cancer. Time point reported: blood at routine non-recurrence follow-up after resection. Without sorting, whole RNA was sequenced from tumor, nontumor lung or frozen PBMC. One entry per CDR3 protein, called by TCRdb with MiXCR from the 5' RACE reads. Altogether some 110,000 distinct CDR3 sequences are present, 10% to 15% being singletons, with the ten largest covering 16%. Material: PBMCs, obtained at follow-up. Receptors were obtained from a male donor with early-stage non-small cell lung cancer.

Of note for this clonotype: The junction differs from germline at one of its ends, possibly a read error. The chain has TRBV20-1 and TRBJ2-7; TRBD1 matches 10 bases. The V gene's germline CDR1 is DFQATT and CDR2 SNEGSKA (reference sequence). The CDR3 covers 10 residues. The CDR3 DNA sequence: TGCAGTGCTAGTGGGACAGGGGACGGCTTC. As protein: CSASGTGDGF.

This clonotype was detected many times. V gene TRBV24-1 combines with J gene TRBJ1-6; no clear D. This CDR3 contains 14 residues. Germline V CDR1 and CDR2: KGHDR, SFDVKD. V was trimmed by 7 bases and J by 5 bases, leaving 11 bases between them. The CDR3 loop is CATSQSHHNSPLHF. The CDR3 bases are TGTGCCACCAGCCAAAGTCATCATAATTCACCCCTCCACTTT.

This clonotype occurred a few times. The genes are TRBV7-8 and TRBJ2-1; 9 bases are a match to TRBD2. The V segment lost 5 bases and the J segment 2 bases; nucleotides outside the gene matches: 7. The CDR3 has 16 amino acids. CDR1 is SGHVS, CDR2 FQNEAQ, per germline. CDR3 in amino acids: CASSHKRGATYNEQFF. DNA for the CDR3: TGTGCCAGCAGCCATAAGCGGGGGGCCACCTACAATGAGCAGTTCTTC.